This TCR beta chain was captured in a study of CD8+ T cells in alopecia areata. Across the study: Patients received oral tofacitinib, 5 to 10 mg twice daily, for moderate-to-severe alopecia areata. Broader study findings: Scalp lesions, especially in alopecia totalis/universalis, had higher clonality than normal scalp.

As for this clone: The antigen is undetermined.

The CDR3 consists of 16 residues. The V and J ends lost 0 bases and 0 bases respectively, with 14 bases between them. The germline V gene encodes CDR1 GTSNPN and CDR2 SVGIG (reference sequence). Treatment defined: oral pan-JAK inhibitor, 5-10 mg twice daily. Sequencing templates came from extracted RNA that was reverse transcribed into cDNA. Measured with immunoSEQ multiplex PCR; TCRdb has only the in-frame clones, and not every one. The sample contains 110,000 to 150,000 clones, 50% to 65% of which appear only once. The sequenced sample was CD8+ T cells sorted from blood, obtained at week 4, from a patient treated with tofacitinib. The chain links TRBV30 to TRBJ1-1; D remains unclear. The receptor comes from a human donor with alopecia areata. CDR3 region: CAWSVGDHDLNTEAFF. The CDR3 DNA reads TGTGCCTGGAGTGTAGGAGATCACGATTTGAACACTGAAGCTTTCTTT.